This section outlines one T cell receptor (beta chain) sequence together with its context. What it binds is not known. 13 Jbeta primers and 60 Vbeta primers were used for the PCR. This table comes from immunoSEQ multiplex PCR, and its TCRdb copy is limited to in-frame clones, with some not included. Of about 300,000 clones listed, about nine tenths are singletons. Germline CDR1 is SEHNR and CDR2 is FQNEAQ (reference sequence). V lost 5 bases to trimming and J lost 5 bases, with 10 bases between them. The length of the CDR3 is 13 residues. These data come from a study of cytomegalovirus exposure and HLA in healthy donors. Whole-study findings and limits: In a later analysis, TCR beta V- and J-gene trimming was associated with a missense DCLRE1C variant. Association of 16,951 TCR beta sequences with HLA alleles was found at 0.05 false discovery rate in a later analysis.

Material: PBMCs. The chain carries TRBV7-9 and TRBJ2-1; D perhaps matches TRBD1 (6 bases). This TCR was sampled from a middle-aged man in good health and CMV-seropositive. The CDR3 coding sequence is TGTGCCAGCAGCGTGGACAGCCACAATGAGCAGTTCTTC. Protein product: CASSVDSHNEQFF.